This TCR beta chain appears in the sequencing data of a study of blood T cell repertoires in COVID-19. The overall study: From the United States, Italy and Spain came samples of acute and convalescent COVID-19. T cells, B-cell-depleted T cells, or PBMCs provided the cDNA or gDNA that served as material.

The ends were cut back, 8 bases at V and 5 bases at J, with 22 bases in the middle. This CDR3 comprises 16 residues. Germline V gene sequence: CDR1 SGHTA, CDR2 FQGNSA. Original handling: Scientists estimated how many nucleated cells there were by amplifying reference gene primers. The assay was immunoSEQ multiplex PCR, and TCRdb's table has in-frame clones only and misses some. That table is the source of V, J and clone size, and D and trimming were worked out from the DNA. This sample has over 300,000 clones, with approximately 88% found just once. The origin of this receptor is a man aged 35 to 55 with acute or convalescent COVID-19. The sequencing input was peripheral blood. The chain joins TRBV7-2 to TRBJ2-1; D might be TRBD2 (5 bases). The CDR3 protein is CASEGISDGAHNEQFF. For the CDR3, the DNA is TGTGCCAGCGAGGGTATATCAGACGGAGCCCACAATGAGCAGTTCTTC.